Sequencing of this T cell receptor (beta chain) was carried out in a study of T cell clones after liver transplantation. For the study at large: A pre-transplant mixed lymphocyte reaction with TCRbeta sequencing defined graft-donor-reactive clones followed in post-transplant blood. Draws occurred before transplant, before withdrawal, and after complete or failed withdrawal.

Germline assignment: CDR1 LNHDA and CDR2 SQIVND (reference sequence). There are 13 residues in the CDR3. Trimming cost V 6 bases and J 2 bases; bases outside gene matches: 3. Produced via immunoSEQ multiplex PCR; TCRdb's table is partial and in-frame only. The sample holds 55,000 to 75,000 clones, roughly 70% seen once. Study-wide results and caveats: Post-transplant time points were not standardized, so conclusions are preliminary.

By its share, this clone is medium-sized. Its antigen is currently unknown. Unstimulated PBMCs were sorted into CD3+CD4+ and CD3+CD8+ populations. The J gene is TRBJ1-1, the V gene TRBV19, with 7 bases identical to TRBD1. The material sequenced was CD4+ T cells from blood, taken at the approximately 15-month timepoint. This clonotype was sampled from a human patient who received a liver transplant. The graft donor may be the source of some T cells. CDR3 sequence reads: CASRGQLNTEAFF. CDR3 bases: TGTGCCAGTAGGGGACAGCTAAACACTGAAGCTTTCTTT.